Each of the 23 T cell receptor beta chains below was sequenced from the same sample in a study of cytomegalovirus exposure and HLA in healthy donors. The PCR used 60 Vbeta and 13 Jbeta primers. The assay was immunoSEQ multiplex PCR, and TCRdb's table has in-frame clones only and misses some. Here the sample spans 150,000 to 200,000 clones, approximately 81% being singletons. The sequencing sample was made of PBMCs. All receptors come from a woman younger than 45 in good health and CMV-seropositive.

The chain is built from TRBV19 and TRBJ1-2; no firm D call. V was shortened by 0 bases and J by 4 bases, with 12 bases between the two germline ends. The CDR3 extends over 15 amino acids. Germline V gene data show CDR1 as LNHDA and CDR2 as SQIVND (reference sequence). CDR3 sequence: CASSIDPYYRYGYTF. The CDR3 bases are TGTGCCAGTAGTATAGATCCCTACTACCGCTATGGCTACACCTTC.

This clone ranks as medium-sized. This chain uses TRBV6-5 with TRBJ2-2; perhaps TRBD2 as D (5 bases). Germline loops: CDR1 MNHEY, CDR2 SVGAGI. Trimming pared 5 bases from V and 8 bases from J, leaving 12 bases between. The CDR3 sequence is 13 residues long. The DNA for the CDR3 is TGTGCCAGCAGTCTCCTTACTAGGGGGGAGCTGTTTTTT. Translating it yields CASSLLTRGELFF.

V gene TRBV14 combines with J gene TRBJ1-6; D call uncertain. Deletions cut 5 bases from V and 10 bases from J, with 12 bases between. Looked up from germline, CDR1 is SGHDN and CDR2 is FVKESK. The CDR3 covers 13 residues. Here the CDR3 reads CASSYGGGSPLHF. For the CDR3, the DNA is TGTGCCAGCAGCTACGGTGGCGGGTCACCCCTCCACTTT.

This chain joins TRBV7-2 and TRBJ2-3, with 11 bases lining up with TRBD2. After removal of 5 bases from V and 3 bases from J, the junction contained 10 bases not matched to a gene. The CDR3 totals 17 residues. Germline V gene lookup returns CDR1 SGHTA and CDR2 FQGNSA. The CDR3 bases are TGTGCCAGCAGCCCCAGGGTGGCTAGCGGGAGGACAGATACGCAGTATTTT. The encoded protein is CASSPRVASGRTDTQYF.

The chain links TRBV19 to TRBJ2-5; 10 bases fit TRBD1. V trimming: 3 bases; J trimming: 5 bases; junction bases outside the gene matches: 6. The length of the CDR3 is 15 residues. The germline V gene has CDR1 LNHDA and CDR2 SQIVND (reference sequence). CDR3 loop: CASSIRTGGRETQYF. The CDR3 region has the DNA TGTGCCAGTAGTATCAGGACAGGGGGAAGGGAGACCCAGTACTTC.

V usage is TRBV2 and J usage is TRBJ2-1; tentative D call: TRBD2 (6 bases). This CDR3 contains 15 residues. Germline V lookup: CDR1 SNHLY, CDR2 FYNNEI. V was clipped by 6 bases and J by 4 bases, with 16 bases between them. The CDR3 reads CASSGPGTPYNEQFF. DNA for the CDR3: TGTGCCAGCAGCGGCCCGGGGACTCCGTACAATGAGCAGTTCTTC.

The chain uses TRBV28 and TRBJ1-6; 9 nucleotides match TRBD1. Germline CDR1 MDHEN, CDR2 SYDVKM. This CDR3 contains 15 residues. V lost 3 bases, J lost 7 bases, and 4 bases stayed unmatched. The CDR3 here is CASSFGDRENSPLHF. The CDR3 DNA follows: TGTGCCAGCAGTTTCGGGGACAGGGAAAATTCACCCCTCCACTTT.

The chain carries TRBV5-4 and TRBJ1-1; 7 nucleotides match TRBD1. The CDR3 has 15 residues. Germline loops: CDR1 SGHNT, CDR2 YYREEE (reference sequence). V dropped 2 bases and J dropped 1; count of bases not matched to a gene: 5. This chain's CDR3 is CASSFKGAGNTEAFF. CDR3 bases: TGTGCCAGCAGCTTTAAGGGGGCAGGGAACACTGAAGCTTTCTTT.

The gene calls are TRBV9 and TRBJ2-5; D gene unclear. The assigned J gene may be wrong: the sequence end matches TRBJ2-7 better. Germline-derived CDR1 and CDR2 are SGDLS and YYNGEE. This CDR3 is built from 14 residues. CDR3 residues: CASSDHRDSYEQYF. In nucleotides, the CDR3 is TGTGCCAGCAGCGACCATAGGGACTCCTACGAGCAGTACTTC.

The genes are TRBV2 and TRBJ2-7; TRBD2 aligns across 14 bases. J lost 4 bases, V lost 7 bases, and 6 bases had no gene match. CDR1 and CDR2 (germline): SNHLY, FYNNEI. The CDR3 runs 15 residues. For the CDR3, the DNA is TGTGCCAGCACCTACGGACTAGCGGGAGGATACGAGCAGTACTTC. This translates into CASTYGLAGGYEQYF.

The chain recombines TRBV29-1 with TRBJ2-3; tentative D call: TRBD2 (6 bases). CDR3 length: 14 amino acids. Germline V gives CDR1 SQVTM, CDR2 ANQGSEA. V gave up 0 bases and J gave up 4 bases, with 11 bases separating them. CDR3 loop: CSVEDRGTSDTQYF. The CDR3 DNA reads TGCAGCGTTGAAGATCGGGGGACGTCAGATACGCAGTATTTT.

V is TRBV14 and J is TRBJ1-5; D call uncertain. The V end was cut by 9 bases, the J end by 7 bases, with 34 bases between. CDR3 length: 19 residues. The germline gives CDR1 SGHDN, CDR2 FVKESK. As DNA, the CDR3 is TGTGCCAGGCTAAGGGAGCAAGAGGTACGCCAAAGCCAAAAGCAGCCCCAGCATTTT. Its translation is CARLREQEVRQSQKQPQHF.

The CDR3 DNA reads as TGCGCCAGCAGCATCGGTTTGAACACCGGGGAGCTGTTTTTT. Translated, it gives CASSIGLNTGELFF. The genes are TRBV4-3 and TRBJ2-2; D unclear. In germline, CDR1 is LGHNA, CDR2 YSLEER. With 5 bases removed from V and 1 base from J, the gap between germline ends came to 8 bases. This CDR3 is built from 14 residues.

The chain carries TRBV6-1 and TRBJ1-1; TRBD1 might be the D (6 bases). Per the germline V gene, CDR1 is MNHNS and CDR2 is SASEGT. The CDR3 is 14 residues long. Trimming removed 5 bases from V and 4 bases from J, with 14 bases in between. The chain's CDR3 is CASSRGGGTTEAFF. The CDR3 nucleotides read TGTGCCAGCAGTCGCGGTGGGGGCACCACTGAAGCTTTCTTT.

The chain combines TRBV7-2 with TRBJ1-4; D is unclear. CDR3 length: 16 amino acids. Trimming stripped 2 bases from V and 2 bases from J, with 12 bases between. The germline gives CDR1 SGHTA, CDR2 FQGNSA. The CDR3 DNA is TGTGCCAGCAGCTTAAATCCTTCCCGGACTAATGAAAAACTGTTTTTT. Protein sequence: CASSLNPSRTNEKLFF.

The rearrangement uses TRBV10-3 and TRBJ2-1; possible D gene TRBD1, 6 bases. Trimming took 5 bases from V and 4 from J, leaving 18 bases between them. The V gene's germline CDR1 is ENHRY and CDR2 SYGVKD. CDR3 length equals 16 residues. The CDR3 loop is CAISRISGELYNEQFF. DNA for the CDR3: TGTGCCATCAGTCGGATCTCAGGGGAACTATACAATGAGCAGTTCTTC.

J is TRBJ2-3 and V is TRBV5-1; 11 positions match TRBD2. CDR1 is SGHRS, CDR2 YFSETQ, per germline. With V trimmed by 2 bases and J by 5 bases, 7 bases remained unmatched. The CDR3 loop spans 16 amino acids. CDR3 sequence: CASSFFLSGGGDTQYF. The CDR3 nucleotides are TGCGCCAGCAGCTTTTTCCTTAGCGGGGGGGGAGATACGCAGTATTTT.

This chain joins TRBV5-4 and TRBJ2-7; 7 nucleotides match TRBD2. Germline-derived CDR1 and CDR2 are SGHNT and YYREEE (reference sequence). This CDR3 is built from 14 residues. J gave up 3 bases and V 3 bases, and 6 bases lay outside the gene matches. The CDR3 DNA follows: TGTGCCAGCAGCTCGGGGGGTGAGGGCTACGAGCAGTACTTC. It yields the protein CASSSGGEGYEQYF.

The chain joins TRBV28 to TRBJ2-1, with D possibly TRBD2 on 6 matching bases. CDR1 MDHEN and CDR2 SYDVKM come from the germline V gene. Trimming removed 5 bases at V and 5 bases at J, with 19 bases between. This CDR3 region has 16 residues. The CDR3 here is CASSPAGMEVDNEQFF. CDR3 DNA sequence: TGTGCCAGCAGTCCCGCGGGGATGGAAGTCGACAATGAGCAGTTCTTC.

Details on this clone: Without the conserved terminal phenylalanine or tryptophan, this CDR3 likely stems from a read error. V is TRBV2 and J is TRBJ2-4, with D perhaps TRBD2 (5 bases). V was pared by 3 bases and J by 10 bases, with 7 bases between. This CDR3 spans 11 amino acids. Germline lookup yields CDR1 SNHLY and CDR2 FYNNEI. In DNA, the CDR3 is TGTGCCAGCAGTGACGAGCGGATTCAGTACCTC. Protein product: CASSDERIQYL.

This clone was seen just once. V usage is TRBV7-9 and J usage is TRBJ1-1; 7 bases agree with TRBD1. The germline gives CDR1 SEHNR, CDR2 FQNEAQ (reference sequence). The CDR3 consists of 15 residues. V gave up 3 bases and J gave up 0 bases; unmatched junction bases: 4. As DNA, the CDR3 is TGTGCCAGCAGCTTGGAAGGGGGCATGAACACTGAAGCTTTCTTT. The encoded protein is CASSLEGGMNTEAFF.

The gene calls are TRBV20-1 and TRBJ1-2, with D uncertain. The V gene's germline CDR1 is DFQATT and CDR2 SNEGSKA (reference sequence). The CDR3 sequence is 9 residues long. The CDR3 DNA follows: TGCAGGACTAGCCGGGGCTACACCTTC. This codes for CRTSRGYTF.

The chain couples TRBV9 to TRBJ1-1; 8 bases fit TRBD1. The CDR3 spans 14 residues. Germline V CDR1 and CDR2: SGDLS, YYNGEE. The V gene end was trimmed by 3 bases and the J gene end by 7 bases; junction bases not matched to a gene: 8. Written as DNA, the CDR3 is TGTGCCAGCAGCGCCCGGACAGGGTTTGGTGAAGCTTTCTTT. The encoded protein is CASSARTGFGEAFF.